This T cell receptor (beta chain) was recorded in a study of blood T cell repertoires in COVID-19 (dated by TCRdb to the early 2020s). Background for the entire study: Samples from collaborators originated in the United States, Italy and Spain and spanned both the acute and convalescent phases of COVID-19. The material from the prospective study consisted of cDNA or gDNA derived from T cells, B-cell-depleted T cells, or PBMCs. The dataset comprised deeply sampled blood TCRbeta repertoires from subjects exposed to, actively infected with, or recovered from COVID-19. A de-identified subject ID, COVID-19 status, age in years and sex were almost always included in the sample metadata. The repertoires were released in a freely available public database meant as a resource for research on the immune response to SARS-CoV-2. The samples were drawn from the first 160 participants of the ongoing ImmuneRACE study and from 950 to 1,500 subjects provided by 6 global collaborators. Where available, HLA class I and class II types were obtained from metadata supplied by the sample provider rather than from assay-based typing. The investigation overall reported the following: The amount of clinical and demographic metadata varied by source and participant and was provided uncurated.

TCRbeta CDR3 regions were amplified from genomic DNA by means of the immunoSEQ Assay, a bias-controlled multiplex PCR. The source study handled its data this way. Within the assay, amplification of reference gene primers was used to estimate how many nucleated cells each sample contained. To quantify the absolute abundance of each unique TCRbeta CDR3 rearrangement, sequence reads were collapsed and filtered. Productive Simpson clonality was computed per sample as the square root of Simpson's diversity index over productive rearrangements. TCRdb re-hosts the immuneACCESS table, in-frame sequences only. Its copies lack some clones; in the studies checked, an unresolved V gene accounts for under half of them, and the cause for the rest is not known. That table is the source of V, J and clone size, and D and trimming were worked out from the DNA. The sample table holds roughly 200,000 clones, of which over 75% were seen once. The top ten constitute approximately 15% of the sample.

Another Seattle source contributed samples from volunteer blood donors who had recovered from COVID-19. Whole blood was collected in K2EDTA tubes by collaborating institutions according to the institutions' own protocols. Collaborator samples were shipped for TCRbeta analysis as frozen whole blood, isolated PBMCs, or DNA extracted from either sample type. As regards this clone: Its antigen is still unknown. The sample holds no much larger clone one base away, and base qualities are not on file.

Trimming accounts for 5 bases at V and 4 bases at J, while the number of junction bases matched to no gene is 9. According to the germline V gene (reference sequence), CDR1 reads MNHNY and CDR2 reads SVGAGI. CDR3 length: 17 amino acids, cysteine to phenylalanine. This entry keeps only the CDR3 DNA: 51 bases, framed from base 1. Sequenced sample: peripheral blood. This chain joins TRBV6-6 to TRBJ2-1; 12 bases in the junction line up with TRBD2. The clonotype originates from a man in his forties or fifties who had recovered from COVID-19. The bases are TGTGCCAGCAGTCTGCGACCAGGGACTAGCGGGTACAATGAGCAGTTCTTC. This yields the protein CASSLRPGTSGYNEQFF.